This T cell receptor (beta chain) is from a study of T cells in localized non-small cell lung cancer. Study-level results: Greater blood T cell density accompanied longer overall survival.

Libraries were prepared by immunoSEQ multiplex PCR; TCRdb keeps only in-frame clonotypes and omits some of them. Among 2,000 to 2,500 clones listed, roughly a sixth were seen once. A remark on this clone: What it binds is not known.

This TCR came from a female donor older than 55 with stage I squamous cell lung carcinoma. The sequenced sample was lung tumor tissue, obtained before any cancer treatment.

CDR3 amino acids: CASSPRTAYEQYF. DNA for the CDR3: TGTGCCAGCTCACCACGGACAGCCTACGAGCAGTACTTC. The genes are TRBV18 and TRBJ2-7, with D tentatively TRBD1 (6 bases). Germline V gene data show CDR1 as KGHSH and CDR2 as LQKENI. The CDR3 is 13 amino acids. V lost 1 base to trimming and J lost 2 bases, with 6 bases between them.